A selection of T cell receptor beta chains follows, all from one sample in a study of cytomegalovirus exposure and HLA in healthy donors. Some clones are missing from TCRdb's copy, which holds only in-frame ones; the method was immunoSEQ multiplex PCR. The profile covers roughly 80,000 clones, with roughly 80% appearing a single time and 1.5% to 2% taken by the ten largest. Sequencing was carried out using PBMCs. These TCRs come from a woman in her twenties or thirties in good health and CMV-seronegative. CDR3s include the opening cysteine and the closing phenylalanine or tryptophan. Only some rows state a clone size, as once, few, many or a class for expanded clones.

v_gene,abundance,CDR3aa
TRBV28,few,CASSSRTGRFTGTQYF
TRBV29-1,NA,CSVENPLLNTIYF
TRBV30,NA,CAWGDQGQETQYF
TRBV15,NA,CATSRGGGSNTGELFF
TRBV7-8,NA,CASSPDRNTIYF
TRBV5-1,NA,CASRVAGSTDTQYF
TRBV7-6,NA,CASSARQGSYVTQYF
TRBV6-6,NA,CASSLVGLNTEAFF
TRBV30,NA,CAWNGGLDQPQHF
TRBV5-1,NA,CASSTLAGSTDTQYF
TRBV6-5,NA,CASSLWGSTNEKLFF
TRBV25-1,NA,CASRNHGGTVAKNIQYF
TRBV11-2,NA,CASSLRPLAGGPDEQFF
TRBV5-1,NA,CASRGQLNTEAFF
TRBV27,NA,CAARRGGLAGGFHEQYF
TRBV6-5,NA,CASSQLKGAGDTQYF
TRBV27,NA,CASTQGNQPQHF
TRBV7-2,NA,CASSSDTNTEAFF
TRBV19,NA,CASSIRKGQGSFSNQPQHF
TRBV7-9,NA,CSSSYFRGQGSYEQYF
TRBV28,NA,CASSPDRGRIGELFF
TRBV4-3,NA,CASSHKRGPYGEQFF
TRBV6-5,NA,CASSPSTANTGELFF
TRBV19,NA,CASKRADTGELFF
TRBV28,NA,CASSGTGGWNEQFF
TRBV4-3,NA,CASSQGVLTGGPPILVYYEQYF
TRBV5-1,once,CASSLSTGTGEQYF
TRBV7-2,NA,CASSRQGNTEAFF
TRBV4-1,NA,CASSQEDSLYEQYF